This TCR beta chain is drawn from a study of shared clonotypes between healthy human individuals. This table comes from immunoSEQ multiplex PCR, and its TCRdb copy is limited to in-frame clones, with some not included. The sample contains roughly 1.5 million clones, 95% to 99% of which appear only once. This CDR3 is built from 14 residues. CDR1 SEHNR and CDR2 FQNEAQ come from the germline V gene (reference sequence). Losses at the gene ends were 2 bases for V and 9 bases for J; bases not matched to a gene: 5. This receptor was identified in a man in his thirties or forties in good health. The chain couples TRBV7-9 to TRBJ2-1; 9 nucleotides line up with TRBD2. Sequenced: naive CD4+ T cells sorted from blood. Subset noted: CD45RA+ positively selected. DNA for the CDR3: TGTGCCAGCAGCTTAATTAGCGGGAGTACTGAGCAGTTCTTC. The encoded protein is CASSLISGSTEQFF. Based on the CDR3 plus reference TRBV7-9 and TRBJ2-1, the full variable domain is DTGVSQNPRHKITKRGQNVTFRCDPISEHNRLYWYRQTLGQGPEFLTYFQNEAQLEKSRLLSDRFSAERPKGSFSTLEIQRTEQGDSAMYLCASSLISGSTEQFFGPGTRLTVL.